Below, 18 T cell receptor beta chains from the same sample are listed, as sequenced in a study of T-cell reconstitution after alpha-beta-depleted transplantation in children. Unique molecular identifiers were used in preparing the TCRbeta library. TCRdb ran MiXCR on the PCR reads and lists one entry per CDR3 protein. The profile shows some 220,000 distinct CDR3 sequences, approximately 10% of them singletons. The material was PBMCs from the stem cell graft donor, obtained from the stem cell graft. Receptor source: a human donor who donated a stem cell graft to a child with acute lymphoblastic leukemia.

This clonotype appeared many times. The chain carries TRBV27 and TRBJ2-3, with 11 bases aligning to TRBD1. J gave up 4 bases and V 10 bases, and 7 bases lay outside the gene matches. This CDR3 is 14 amino acids long. The germline gives CDR1 MNHEY, CDR2 SMNVEV (reference sequence). The CDR3 DNA sequence: TGTGCCATCAAGGGACAGGGGGGCGCAGATACGCAGTATTTT. The encoded protein is CAIKGQGGADTQYF.

Only a few counts were recorded for this clonotype. This chain links TRBV27 with TRBJ2-7; 13 bases map to TRBD2. V lost 3 bases and J lost 5; bases outside the gene matches: 7. CDR3 length: 16 amino acids. Germline V gives CDR1 MNHEY, CDR2 SMNVEV (reference sequence). CDR3 amino acids: CASSLGGLAGHHEQYF. The CDR3 DNA reads as TGTGCCAGCAGTTTGGGGGGACTAGCGGGGCACCACGAGCAGTACTTC.

This clonotype was detected only a few times. The chain is built from TRBV2 and TRBJ2-7; TRBD1 agrees at 10 bases. The CDR3 length is 17 residues. V lost 6 bases to trimming and J lost 6 bases; unmatched junction nucleotides: 17. The germline V gene encodes CDR1 SNHLY and CDR2 FYNNEI. The CDR3 spells CASRDGTGVTGVSEQYF. DNA for the CDR3: TGTGCCAGCAGGGACGGGACAGGGGTAACGGGCGTAAGCGAGCAGTACTTC.

The table lists this clonotype with many counts. V usage is TRBV25-1 and J usage is TRBJ2-1; tentative D call: TRBD1 (5 bases). The CDR3 is 13 amino acids. Trimming cost V 5 bases and J 5 bases, with 10 bases left between them. Germline lookup yields CDR1 MGHDK and CDR2 SYGVNS. Written as DNA, the CDR3 is TGTGCCAGCAGTATCAGGGTAGACAATGAGCAGTTCTTC. Translation gives CASSIRVDNEQFF.

This clonotype was seen at least ten times. V is TRBV2 and J is TRBJ1-4; 9 bases are a match to TRBD1. This CDR3 contains 14 residues. V lost 6 bases to trimming and J lost 5 bases; unmatched junction nucleotides: 4. The V gene's germline CDR1 is SNHLY and CDR2 FYNNEI. As DNA, the CDR3 is TGTGCCAGCAGAGCCGGGACAGGGAATGAAAAACTGTTTTTT. Protein sequence: CASRAGTGNEKLFF.

This clonotype was picked up a small number of times. The chain recombines TRBV9 with TRBJ1-2; 8 nucleotides agree with TRBD1. The CDR3 spans 13 residues. Per the germline V gene, CDR1 is SGDLS and CDR2 is YYNGEE. V shed 0 bases, J shed 6 bases, and the junction held 1 base outside the gene matches. CDR3 coding DNA: TGTGCCAGCAGCGTAGAACAGGGGGATGGCTACACCTTC. Translating gives CASSVEQGDGYTF. Looking up the rest from reference TRBV9 and TRBJ1-2 gives the full variable domain: DSGVTQTPKHLITATGQRVTLRCSPRSGDLSVYWYQQSLDQGLQFLIQYYNGEERAKGNILERFSAQQFPDLHSELNLSSLELGDSALYFCASSVEQGDGYTFGSGTRLTVV.

As for this clonotype: A much more abundant neighbour one base away suggests this may be a read error. The V and J genes are TRBV3-1 and TRBJ1-1, with 10 bases aligning to TRBD1. CDR1 and CDR2 from the germline V gene are LGHDT and YNNKEL (reference sequence). The CDR3 extends over 15 amino acids. The CDR3 loop is CASCQGTGANTEAFF. The CDR3 coding sequence is TGTGCCAGCTGCCAAGGGACAGGGGCGAACACTGAAGCTTTCTTT.

This clonotype has ten or more counts. The chain recombines TRBV6-2 or TRBV6-3 with TRBJ2-7; D gene unclear. This CDR3 has 12 amino acids. Germline CDR1 reads MNHEY; CDR2 reads SVGEGT. The V end was cut by 6 bases, the J end by 8 bases, with 14 bases between. The CDR3 DNA reads as TGTGCCAGCAGCCCGGCTCTCCGGAAGCAGTACTTC. It translates to CASSPALRKQYF.

The chain has TRBV5-4 and TRBJ2-1; D is undetermined. Trimming took 0 bases from V and 7 from J, leaving 14 bases between them. Germline assignment: CDR1 SGHNT and CDR2 YYREEE (reference sequence). This CDR3 is 15 amino acids long. DNA for the CDR3: TGTGCCAGCAGCTTGGGCCGGACGGGCTTAAATGAGCAGTTCTTC. Amino acid sequence: CASSLGRTGLNEQFF.

This clonotype was seen a handful of times. The rearrangement uses TRBV6-1 and TRBJ1-2, with a possible D match to TRBD1 (5 bases). V gave up 0 bases and J gave up 8 bases, with 19 bases separating them. The CDR3 runs 16 residues. Germline lookup yields CDR1 MNHNS and CDR2 SASEGT. CDR3 sequence reads: CASSEATNRGARGYTF. CDR3 coding DNA: TGTGCCAGCAGTGAAGCGACGAATAGGGGCGCAAGGGGCTACACCTTC.

The CDR3 here is CASSLKGATNTGELFF. DNA for the CDR3: TGCGCCAGCAGCTTGAAAGGGGCCACGAACACCGGGGAGCTGTTTTTT. This rearrangement joins TRBV5-1 to TRBJ2-2, with D possibly being TRBD1 (5 bases). Trimming stripped 1 base from V and 0 bases from J, with 10 bases between. The CDR3 length is 16 residues. In germline, CDR1 is SGHRS, CDR2 YFSETQ.

This clonotype has a handful of counts. The V and J genes are TRBV29-1 and TRBJ2-6; maybe TRBD1 (6 bases). CDR3 length equals 16 residues. Germline V gene lookup returns CDR1 SQVTM and CDR2 ANQGSEA. Deletions cut 4 bases from V and 0 bases from J, with 13 bases between. CDR3 in amino acids: CSVVGQLSSGANVLTF. In nucleotides, the CDR3 is TGCAGCGTTGTGGGACAACTTAGCTCTGGGGCCAACGTCCTGACTTTC.

There are many counts of this clonotype. This chain uses TRBV27 with TRBJ2-7; perhaps D is TRBD1 or TRBD2 (5 bases each). This CDR3 has 12 residues. Germline V lookup: CDR1 MNHEY, CDR2 SMNVEV (reference sequence). The V gene lost 6 bases and the J gene lost 5 bases, with 11 bases spanning the gap. CDR3 DNA: TGTGCCAGCAGGGGGGTCGGCCACGAGCAGTACTTC. This codes for CASRGVGHEQYF.

This clonotype has a handful of counts. The gene calls are TRBV29-1 and TRBJ1-2, with 7 nucleotides matching TRBD1. The trim removed 0 bases at V and 4 bases at J, leaving 5 bases unmatched. This CDR3 spans 14 amino acids. Germline loops: CDR1 SQVTM, CDR2 ANQGSEA. CDR3 amino acids: CSVEDRGQVYGYTF. DNA for the CDR3: TGCAGCGTTGAAGACCGTGGACAGGTCTATGGCTACACCTTC.

This clonotype was detected ten times or more. The gene calls are TRBV3-1 and TRBJ2-5; 8 positions agree with TRBD2. V lost 2 bases, J lost 9 bases, and 26 bases stayed unmatched. The CDR3 runs to 20 residues. Germline CDR1 is LGHDT and CDR2 is YNNKEL (reference sequence). CDR3 coding DNA: TGTGCCAGCAGCCAACACCAACGGGGGGGCAATTTGTACCGGACAAGACCCCAGTACTTC. Its protein is CASSQHQRGGNLYRTRPQYF.

This sequence joins TRBV29-1 and TRBJ1-1; D ambiguous. CDR1 and CDR2 from the germline V gene are SQVTM and ANQGSEA. This CDR3 comprises 12 residues. The CDR3 coding sequence is TGCAGTGGATGGGTGTTGAACACTGAAGCTTTCTTT. Translating gives CSGWVLNTEAFF.

The chain has TRBV20-1 and TRBJ1-1; D not resolved. Germline CDR1 and CDR2: DFQATT and SNEGSKA (reference sequence). The CDR3 covers 16 residues. V lost 1 base, J lost 0 bases, and 15 bases lay in between. As DNA, the CDR3 is TGCAGTGCTAGAGGCTGGCGGGATTCTTTGAACACTGAAGCTTTCTTT. Protein: CSARGWRDSLNTEAFF.

Notes on this clonotype: Given a much more abundant clone one base away, this may be a read error. This sequence joins TRBV29-1 and TRBJ2-3; 9 positions agree with TRBD2. Per germline, CDR1 SQVTM and CDR2 ANQGSEA. J was trimmed by 8 bases and V by 5 bases; bases with no gene match: 8. The CDR3 has 13 residues. CDR3 residues: CSVPAGGVGTQYF. CDR3 in DNA: TGCAGCGTTCCAGCGGGGGGTGTGGGTACGCAGTATTTT.